This TCR beta chain was retrieved from a study of early T cells in non-severe SARS-CoV-2 infection. As for the study in general: It was bulk RNA from unsorted whole blood that was sequenced, and the chains were unpaired.

Attachment of unique molecular identifiers was made to individual cDNA molecules. TCRdb redid the calling of the 5' RACE reads with MiXCR, one entry per CDR3 protein. Of tens of thousands of distinct CDR3 sequences in the sample, roughly 15% were seen once. Of note for this clonotype: The antigen is undetermined.

Whole-study findings and limits: VDJdb matching, biased toward anti-spike CD8 responses, missed private and CD4 specificities.

The CDR3 length is 15 residues. The germline CDR1 and CDR2 sequences are SGHRS and YFSETQ. Between the trimmed V and J ends, which lost 0 bases and 9 bases, there was a span of 17 bases. The receptor's source is an adult who was a healthcare worker with PCR-confirmed SARS-CoV-2 infection or an uninfected control (not recorded which). The sample in question was whole blood, obtained at baseline. The chain carries TRBV5-1 and TRBJ2-3; TRBD2 is a possible D gene (5 bases). Here the CDR3 reads CASSLGLQSLGTQYF. CDR3 nucleotides: TGCGCCAGCAGCTTGGGACTACAATCGCTAGGGACGCAGTATTTT.